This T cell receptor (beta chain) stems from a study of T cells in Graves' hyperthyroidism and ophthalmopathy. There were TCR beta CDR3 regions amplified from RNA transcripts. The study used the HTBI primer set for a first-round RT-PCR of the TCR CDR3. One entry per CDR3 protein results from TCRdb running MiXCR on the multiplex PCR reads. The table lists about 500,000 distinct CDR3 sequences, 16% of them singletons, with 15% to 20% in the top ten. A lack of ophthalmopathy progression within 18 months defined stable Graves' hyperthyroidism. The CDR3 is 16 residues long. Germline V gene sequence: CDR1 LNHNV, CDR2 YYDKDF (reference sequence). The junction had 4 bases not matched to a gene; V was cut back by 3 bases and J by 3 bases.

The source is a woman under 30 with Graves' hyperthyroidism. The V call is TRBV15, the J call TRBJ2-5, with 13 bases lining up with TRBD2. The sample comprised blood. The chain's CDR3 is CATSRGTSGKEETQYF. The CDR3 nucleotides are TGTGCCACCAGCAGGGGGACTAGCGGGAAAGAAGAGACCCAGTACTTC.